The 20 T cell receptor beta chains listed next were all sequenced from one sample in a study of CD8 T cells in Susac syndrome. An input of roughly 0.5 to 1 ug of RNA was subjected to reverse transcription using random hexamers. Each CDR3 protein is one row after TCRdb ran MiXCR on the immunoSEQ multiplex PCR reads. The table includes a few hundred thousand distinct CDR3 sequences, around 89% detected once. Sequencing was performed on CD8+ T cells from PBMCs. These receptors all come from a human donor with multiple sclerosis.

This chain's CDR3 is CASKDSGELFF. The CDR3 DNA reads as TGTGCCAGCAAGGATTCCGGGGAGCTGTTTTTT. The rearrangement links TRBV6-1 to TRBJ2-2; D gene ambiguous. Per germline, CDR1 MNHNS and CDR2 SASEGT. V was pared by 7 bases and J by 6 bases, with 6 bases between. The CDR3 is 11 amino acids.

This chain connects TRBV6-1 to TRBJ2-7; 9 nucleotides line up with TRBD1. CDR3 length: 13 amino acids. The V gene's germline CDR1 is MNHNS and CDR2 SASEGT. J lost 5 bases, V lost 1 base, and 0 bases had no gene match. The CDR3 DNA reads as TGTGCCAGCAGTGAAGGGGACAGGGACGAGCAGTACTTC. Its translation: CASSEGDRDEQYF.

V gene TRBV20-1 combines with J gene TRBJ2-1; 7 bases agree with TRBD1. Germline CDR1 and CDR2: DFQATT and SNEGSKA (reference sequence). With 4 bases clipped from V and 5 bases from J, the junction kept 11 bases outside the gene matches. The CDR3 contains 15 residues. CDR3 nucleotide sequence: TGCAGTGCTACTACAGGGGAACTACCTCACAATGAGCAGTTCTTC. Translation gives CSATTGELPHNEQFF.

V is TRBV20-1 and J is TRBJ2-3, with D possibly being TRBD1 or TRBD2 (6 bases each). The CDR3 runs 16 residues. Trimming removed 5 bases at V and 2 bases at J, with 20 bases between. Germline CDR1 is DFQATT and CDR2 is SNEGSKA (reference sequence). The CDR3 is CSAGRGVRGPTDTQYF. As DNA, the CDR3 is TGCAGTGCTGGCCGTGGGGTCCGGGGGCCCACAGATACGCAGTATTTT.

The chain is built from TRBV5-4 and TRBJ2-7; TRBD2 matches 13 bases. The CDR3 is 17 amino acids. V shed 4 bases, J shed 2 bases, and the junction held 9 bases outside the gene matches. Germline V CDR1 and CDR2: SGHNT, YYREEE (reference sequence). CDR3 protein: CASSPGWTSGSPYEQYF. The CDR3 region has the DNA TGTGCCAGCAGCCCCGGATGGACTAGCGGGAGTCCCTACGAGCAGTACTTC.

The gene calls are TRBV5-6 and TRBJ2-3, with D perhaps TRBD2 (5 bases). The CDR3 runs to 12 residues. Trimming left V 3 bases short and J 7 bases short, with 9 bases between. CDR1 is SGHDT, CDR2 YYEEEE, per germline. CDR3 DNA: TGTGCCAGCAGCTCCCTAGCTCATACGCAGTATTTT. Translating it yields CASSSLAHTQYF. Combining the CDR3 with reference TRBV5-6 and TRBJ2-3 gives the whole variable domain DAGVTQSPTHLIKTRGQQVTLRCSPKSGHDTVSWYQQALGQGPQFIFQYYEEEERQRGNFPDRFSGHQFPNYSSELNVNALLLGDSALYLCASSSLAHTQYFGPGTRLTVL.

The chain uses TRBV7-8 and TRBJ2-2, with unresolved D. Germline V CDR1 and CDR2: SGHVS, FQNEAQ. The CDR3 length is 13 residues. V was clipped by 4 bases and J by 5 bases, with 8 bases between them. CDR3 DNA sequence: TGTGCCAGCAGCTATGGTTCTACCGGGGAGCTGTTTTTT. Amino acid sequence: CASSYGSTGELFF.

This chain uses TRBV7-9 with TRBJ1-5, with 7 bases aligning to TRBD1. The CDR3 is 14 amino acids. The J segment lost 7 bases and the V segment lost 1 base, leaving 4 bases of the junction unmatched. Germline loops: CDR1 SEHNR, CDR2 FQNEAQ (reference sequence). CDR3 sequence (DNA): TGTGCCAGCAGCTTAGGTCAGGGGGACCAGCCCCAGCATTTT. This codes for CASSLGQGDQPQHF.

This chain links TRBV6-2 or TRBV6-3 with TRBJ1-3, with D uncertain. V lost 6 bases and J lost 4, with 16 bases in between. CDR3 length: 15 amino acids. Germline assignment: CDR1 MNHEY and CDR2 SVGEGT. The CDR3 DNA follows: TGTGCCAGCAGCCGAATGAAGGCTTCCGGAAACACCATATATTTT. Translating it yields CASSRMKASGNTIYF.

The chain has TRBV7-9 and TRBJ1-2, with D perhaps TRBD1 (5 bases). The germline gives CDR1 SEHNR, CDR2 FQNEAQ (reference sequence). Trimming stripped 5 bases from V and 7 bases from J, with 32 bases between. This CDR3 contains 19 residues. The CDR3 nucleotides read TGTGCCAGCAGCAAAGCCGAAACAGGCCCCGAGGCCCCCCCCCGTGGCTACACCTTC. This encodes CASSKAETGPEAPPRGYTF.

The chain recombines TRBV6-5 with TRBJ2-1; no clear D. The ends were cut back, 0 bases at V and 5 bases at J, with 14 bases in the middle. CDR1 MNHEY and CDR2 SVGAGI come from the germline V gene. CDR3 length: 16 amino acids. The CDR3 is CASSYSSSPPNNEQFF. Written as DNA, the CDR3 is TGTGCCAGCAGTTACTCCAGTAGCCCTCCAAACAATGAGCAGTTCTTC.

This sequence joins TRBV6-2 or TRBV6-3 and TRBJ1-5, with unresolved D. The ends were cut back, 2 bases at V and 6 bases at J, with 11 bases in the middle. Germline V gene data show CDR1 as MNHEY and CDR2 as SVGEGT. CDR3 length: 14 residues. The CDR3 nucleotides are TGTGCCAGCAGTTACATGGTCTTCGGTCAGCCCCAGCATTTT. Its translation: CASSYMVFGQPQHF.

V usage is TRBV29-1 and J usage is TRBJ2-7; possibly TRBD1 or TRBD2 for D (5 bases each). Germline V CDR1 and CDR2: SQVTM, ANQGSEA. The CDR3 has 13 amino acids. V was cut by 3 bases and J by 2 bases, with 11 bases left in between. CDR3 in amino acids: CSVEGTRPYEQYF. The CDR3 region has the DNA TGCAGCGTTGAGGGGACCCGCCCCTACGAGCAGTACTTC.

The chain joins TRBV5-1 to TRBJ2-7, with 7 positions matching TRBD1. The V gene's germline CDR1 is SGHRS and CDR2 YFSETQ. The CDR3 is 15 residues long. V gave up 0 bases and J gave up 5 bases; unmatched junction bases: 8. The CDR3 DNA follows: TGCGCCAGCAGCTTGGGTCAGGGGGTCCCCAACGAGCAGTACTTC. Translating gives CASSLGQGVPNEQYF. Complete variable domain (other parts from reference TRBV5-1 and TRBJ2-7): KAGVTQTPRYLIKTRGQQVTLSCSPISGHRSVSWYQQTPGQGLQFLFEYFSETQRNKGNFPGRFSGRQFSNSRSEMNVSTLELGDSALYLCASSLGQGVPNEQYFGPGTRLTVT.

J is TRBJ2-5 and V is TRBV18, with 13 bases that match TRBD2. J lost 0 bases, V lost 0 bases, and 10 bases had no gene match. This CDR3 contains 20 residues. CDR1 and CDR2 (germline): KGHSH, LQKENI. CDR3 sequence reads: CASSPPPEGLAGPYQETQYF. CDR3 coding DNA: TGTGCCAGCTCACCACCGCCGGAGGGACTAGCGGGACCGTACCAAGAGACCCAGTACTTC.

This chain joins TRBV20-1 and TRBJ2-1; TRBD2 matches at 14 bases. The germline CDR1 and CDR2 sequences are DFQATT and SNEGSKA (reference sequence). J was trimmed by 9 bases and V by 0 bases; bases with no gene match: 7. The length of the CDR3 is 16 residues. The CDR3, as DNA: TGCAGTGCTAGAGAGGGGACTAGCGGGAGTGGTCGTGAGCAGTTCTTC. Translation gives CSAREGTSGSGREQFF.

The chain couples TRBV7-9 to TRBJ1-1; 7 nucleotides line up with TRBD1. This CDR3 spans 13 amino acids. V lost 5 bases and J lost 4; bases outside the gene matches: 4. Looked up from germline, CDR1 is SEHNR and CDR2 is FQNEAQ (reference sequence). CDR3 amino acids: CASSQGGSTEAFF. Here the CDR3 DNA reads TGTGCCAGCAGCCAGGGGGGTAGCACTGAAGCTTTCTTT.

This rearrangement joins TRBV9 to TRBJ1-6, with 10 bases fitting TRBD1. Germline V gives CDR1 SGDLS, CDR2 YYNGEE. CDR3 size: 16 residues. V dropped 3 bases and J dropped 7; count of bases not matched to a gene: 7. CDR3 in amino acids: CASSAPGQGLNSPLHF. The CDR3, as DNA: TGTGCCAGCAGCGCTCCGGGACAGGGGTTGAATTCACCCCTCCACTTT. The full variable domain, completed using reference TRBV9 and TRBJ1-6, is DSGVTQTPKHLITATGQRVTLRCSPRSGDLSVYWYQQSLDQGLQFLIQYYNGEERAKGNILERFSAQQFPDLHSELNLSSLELGDSALYFCASSAPGQGLNSPLHFGNGTRLTVT.

The chain carries TRBV20-1 and TRBJ2-2; D might be TRBD1 (6 bases). The CDR3 is 12 amino acids. The V and J ends lost 3 bases and 8 bases respectively, with 10 bases between them. From germline, CDR1 is DFQATT and CDR2 SNEGSKA (reference sequence). In DNA, the CDR3 is TGCAGTGCTAGGGCCGGGACAGGGGAGCTGTTTTTT. This gives the protein CSARAGTGELFF.

V usage is TRBV29-1 and J usage is TRBJ2-3, with TRBD2 matching over 8 bases. This CDR3 has 14 amino acids. Germline-derived CDR1 and CDR2 are SQVTM and ANQGSEA. Trimming cost V 4 bases and J 5 bases; bases outside gene matches: 8. CDR3 sequence reads: CSVAGSGTGDTQYF. The CDR3 nucleotides read TGCAGCGTTGCGGGTAGCGGGACGGGAGATACGCAGTATTTT.